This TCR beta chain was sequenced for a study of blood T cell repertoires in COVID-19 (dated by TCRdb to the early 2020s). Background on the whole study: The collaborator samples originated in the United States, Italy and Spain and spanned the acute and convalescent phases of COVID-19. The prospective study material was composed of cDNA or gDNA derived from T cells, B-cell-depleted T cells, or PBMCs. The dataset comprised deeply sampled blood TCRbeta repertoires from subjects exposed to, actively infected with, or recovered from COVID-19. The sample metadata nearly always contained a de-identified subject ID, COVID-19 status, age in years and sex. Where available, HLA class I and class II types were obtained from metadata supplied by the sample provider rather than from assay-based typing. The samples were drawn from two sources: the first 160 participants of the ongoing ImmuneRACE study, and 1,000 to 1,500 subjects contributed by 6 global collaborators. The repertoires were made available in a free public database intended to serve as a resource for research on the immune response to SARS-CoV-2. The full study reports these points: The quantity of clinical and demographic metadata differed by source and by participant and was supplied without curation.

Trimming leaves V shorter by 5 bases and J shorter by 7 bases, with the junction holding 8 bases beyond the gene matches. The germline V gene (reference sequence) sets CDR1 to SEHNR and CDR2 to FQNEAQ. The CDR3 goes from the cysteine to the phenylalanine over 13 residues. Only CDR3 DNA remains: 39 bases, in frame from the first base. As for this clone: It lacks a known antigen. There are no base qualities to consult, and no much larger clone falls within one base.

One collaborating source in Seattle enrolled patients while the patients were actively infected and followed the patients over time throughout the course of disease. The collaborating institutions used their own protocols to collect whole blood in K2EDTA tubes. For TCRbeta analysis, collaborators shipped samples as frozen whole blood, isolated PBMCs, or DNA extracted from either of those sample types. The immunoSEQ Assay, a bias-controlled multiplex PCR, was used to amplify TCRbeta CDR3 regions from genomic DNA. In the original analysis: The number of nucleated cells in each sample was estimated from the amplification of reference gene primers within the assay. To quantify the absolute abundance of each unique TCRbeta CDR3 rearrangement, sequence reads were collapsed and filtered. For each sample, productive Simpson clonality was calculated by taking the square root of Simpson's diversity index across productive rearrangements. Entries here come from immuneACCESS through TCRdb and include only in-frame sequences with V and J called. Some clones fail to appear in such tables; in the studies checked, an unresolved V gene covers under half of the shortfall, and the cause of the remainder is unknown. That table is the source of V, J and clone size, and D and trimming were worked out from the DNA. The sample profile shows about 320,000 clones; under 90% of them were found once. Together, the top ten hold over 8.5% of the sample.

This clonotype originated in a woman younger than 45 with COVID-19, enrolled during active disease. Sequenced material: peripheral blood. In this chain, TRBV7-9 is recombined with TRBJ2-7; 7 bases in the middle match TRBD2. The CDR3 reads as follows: CASSPSWREEQYF. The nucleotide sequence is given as TGTGCCAGCAGCCCATCCTGGCGGGAGGAGCAGTACTTC.